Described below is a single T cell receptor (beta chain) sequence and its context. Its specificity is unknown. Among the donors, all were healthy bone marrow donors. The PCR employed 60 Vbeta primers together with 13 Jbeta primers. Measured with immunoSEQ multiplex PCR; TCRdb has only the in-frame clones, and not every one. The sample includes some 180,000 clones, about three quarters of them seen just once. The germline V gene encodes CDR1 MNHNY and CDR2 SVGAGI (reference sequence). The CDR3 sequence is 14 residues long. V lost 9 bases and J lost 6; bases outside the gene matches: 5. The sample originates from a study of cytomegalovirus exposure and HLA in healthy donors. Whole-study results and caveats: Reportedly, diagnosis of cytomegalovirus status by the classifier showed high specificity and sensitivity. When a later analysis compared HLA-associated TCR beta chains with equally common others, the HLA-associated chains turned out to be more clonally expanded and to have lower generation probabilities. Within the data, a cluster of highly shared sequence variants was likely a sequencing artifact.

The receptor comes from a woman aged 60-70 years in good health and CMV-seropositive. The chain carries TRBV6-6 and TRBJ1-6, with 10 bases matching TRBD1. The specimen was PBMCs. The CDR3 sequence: CASTGQGGNSPLHF. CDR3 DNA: TGTGCCAGTACCGGACAGGGGGGTAATTCACCCCTCCACTTT.